These 8 T cell receptor beta chains originate from one sample sequenced in a study of cytomegalovirus exposure and HLA in healthy donors. The PCR ran on 60 Vbeta and 13 Jbeta primers. Sequenced by immunoSEQ multiplex PCR; TCRdb stores in-frame clones only, minus some. The repertoire consists of around 150,000 clones, with 80% occurring once and the leading ten covering over 13%. The sequencing sample was made of PBMCs. These receptor sequences come from a middle-aged woman in good health and CMV-seronegative.

This rearrangement joins TRBV4-1 to TRBJ1-5; the match to TRBD1 covers 9 bases. CDR1 and CDR2 from the germline V gene are MGHRA and YSYEKL. This CDR3 has 18 amino acids. V dropped 1 base and J dropped 4; count of bases not matched to a gene: 11. The CDR3 reads CASSQVLGTGKTNQPQHF. CDR3 DNA: TGCGCCAGCAGCCAAGTTCTTGGGACAGGGAAGACTAATCAGCCCCAGCATTTT.

This clone has a handful of counts. The chain links TRBV10-3 to TRBJ1-2, with 7 bases fitting TRBD1. CDR1 ENHRY and CDR2 SYGVKD come from the germline V gene. Trimming at V came to 6 bases and at J to 3 bases, leaving 10 bases not matched to a gene. The CDR3 length is 15 residues. CDR3 in amino acids: CAIRRTGEGDYGYTF. In nucleotides, the CDR3 is TGTGCCATCAGACGAACAGGGGAAGGGGACTATGGCTACACCTTC.

This clone appeared a few times. The chain joins TRBV28 to TRBJ2-2; 7 nucleotides agree with TRBD1. Unmatched junction bases numbered 5, after V lost 5 bases and J lost 5 bases. Germline V CDR1 and CDR2: MDHEN, SYDVKM. This CDR3 contains 14 residues. Here the CDR3 reads CASSTPTGTGELFF. Here the CDR3 DNA reads TGTGCCAGCAGTACACCGACAGGGACCGGGGAGCTGTTTTTT.

This clone was picked up one time. This sequence joins TRBV19 and TRBJ2-6, with 9 positions matching TRBD2. Germline assignment: CDR1 LNHDA and CDR2 SQIVND (reference sequence). CDR3 length: 19 residues. The J segment lost 4 bases and the V segment lost 3 bases, leaving 13 bases of the junction unmatched. As DNA, the CDR3 is TGTGCCAGTAGTATGGGTAGCGGGGGCTATTCGCTCGGGGCCAACGTCCTGACTTTC. Residues: CASSMGSGGYSLGANVLTF. Complete variable domain (other parts from reference TRBV19 and TRBJ2-6): DGGITQSPKYLFRKEGQNVTLSCEQNLNHDAMYWYRQDPGQGLRLIYYSQIVNDFQKGDIAEGYSVSREKKESFPLTVTSAQKNPTAFYLCASSMGSGGYSLGANVLTFGAGSRLTVL.

The V and J genes are TRBV9 and TRBJ2-7, with D possibly being TRBD2 (5 bases). Trimming stripped 1 base from V and 7 bases from J, with 12 bases between. The V gene's germline CDR1 is SGDLS and CDR2 YYNGEE. This CDR3 region has 13 residues. CDR3 DNA: TGTGCCAGCAGCGTAAGGGAGAGTGGGGAGCAGTACTTC. It specifies CASSVRESGEQYF.

This clone occurred once. V and J are TRBV7-2 and TRBJ2-7; no clear D. CDR1 is SGHTA, CDR2 FQGNSA, per germline. The CDR3 has 14 amino acids. Trimming pared 2 bases from V and 5 bases from J, leaving 13 bases between. In DNA, the CDR3 is TGTGCCAGCAGCTTAAGTCGAGATGGGCACGAGCAGTACTTC. Translated, it gives CASSLSRDGHEQYF.

This chain links TRBV27 with TRBJ2-3, with D maybe TRBD1 (6 bases). Per the germline V gene, CDR1 is MNHEY and CDR2 is SMNVEV (reference sequence). The CDR3 has 16 residues. V was shortened by 4 bases and J by 2 bases, with 16 bases between the two germline ends. CDR3 protein: CASSSQRGILTDTQYF. The CDR3 DNA reads as TGTGCCAGCAGTTCCCAAAGGGGGATTCTCACAGATACGCAGTATTTT.

This sequence joins TRBV4-3 and TRBJ2-7; D may be TRBD1 (6 bases). Trimming shortened V by 3 bases and J by 3 bases, and 21 bases separated the two germline ends. The CDR3 spans 17 residues. Germline values: CDR1 LGHNA, CDR2 YSLEER. The CDR3: CASSHHTGTVGRYEQYF. As DNA, the CDR3 is TGCGCCAGCAGCCACCACACAGGGACCGTGGGGCGCTACGAGCAGTACTTC.